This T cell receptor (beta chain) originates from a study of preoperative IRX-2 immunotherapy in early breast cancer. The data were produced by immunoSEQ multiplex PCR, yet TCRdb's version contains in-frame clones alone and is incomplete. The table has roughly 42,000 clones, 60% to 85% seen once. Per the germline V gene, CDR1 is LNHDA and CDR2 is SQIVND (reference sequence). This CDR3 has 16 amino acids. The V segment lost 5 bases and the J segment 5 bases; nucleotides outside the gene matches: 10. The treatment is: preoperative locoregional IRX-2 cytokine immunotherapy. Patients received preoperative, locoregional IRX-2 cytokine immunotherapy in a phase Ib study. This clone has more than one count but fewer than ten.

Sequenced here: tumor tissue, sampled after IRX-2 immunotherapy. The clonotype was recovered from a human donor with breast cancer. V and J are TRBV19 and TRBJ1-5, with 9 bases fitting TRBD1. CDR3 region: CASSDPGTGFYQPQHF. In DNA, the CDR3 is TGTGCCAGTAGTGACCCCGGGACAGGGTTTTATCAGCCCCAGCATTTT.